This record looks at one T cell receptor (beta chain) sequence and its context. Antigen: not known. This entry belongs to a study of T cell clones after liver transplantation. Study results and limitations: Low donor cell numbers restricted donor-reactive repertoire measurement in a couple of subjects.

Generated by immunoSEQ multiplex PCR, the TCRdb table keeps only in-frame clones and is missing some. Of tens of thousands of clones in the sample, around 80% were seen once. CDR3 size: 13 residues. With 0 bases removed from V and 5 bases from J, the gap between germline ends came to 8 bases. Germline-derived CDR1 and CDR2 are SGHRS and YFSETQ. This sample comprised CD4+ T cells from blood, obtained 12 months after liver transplant. V gene TRBV5-1 combines with J gene TRBJ1-1; D may be TRBD1 (6 bases). The sequence was obtained from a human patient who received a liver transplant. Certain T cells may be donor cells from the graft. The chain's CDR3 is CASSLDQGTEAFF. The CDR3 DNA follows: TGCGCCAGCAGCTTGGACCAGGGGACTGAAGCTTTCTTT.